This is a list of T cell receptor beta chains from one sample in a study of blood T cell repertoires in COVID-19. The table came from immunoSEQ multiplex PCR; TCRdb's copy has only in-frame clones and leaves some out. Here the sample spans under 55,000 clones, around 73% being singletons. Sequenced: PBMCs or T cells enriched from blood (not recorded which). The source is a woman aged 45-60 years with acute COVID-19. Each CDR3 is given with its conserved first and last residue. The order of the fields is J gene, clone size, V gene, D gene, CDR3 DNA, CDR3 protein. D genes are given only for firm matches. Clone size is given for some rows only: seen once, a few or many times, or a class if the clone is expanded.

j_gene: TRBJ1-6; abundance: -; v_gene: TRBV5-6; d_gene: -; CDR3nt: TGTGCCAGCAGCTCAGGGAGGAATTCACCCCTCCACTTT; CDR3aa: CASSSGRNSPLHF
j_gene: TRBJ2-1; abundance: -; v_gene: TRBV27; d_gene: TRBD2; CDR3nt: TGTGCCAGCAGTTTACAGGGACTAAACCTTGGCTACAATGAGCAGTTCTTC; CDR3aa: CASSLQGLNLGYNEQFF
j_gene: TRBJ2-3; abundance: -; v_gene: TRBV4-1; d_gene: -; CDR3nt: TGCGCCAGCAGCCAAGAACGGGGCACAGATACGCAGTATTTT; CDR3aa: CASSQERGTDTQYF
j_gene: TRBJ2-7; abundance: -; v_gene: TRBV2; d_gene: TRBD2; CDR3nt: TGTGCCAGCAGTGAAGCATGGCTAGCGGGGGGTGACTACGAGCAGTACTTC; CDR3aa: CASSEAWLAGGDYEQYF
j_gene: TRBJ1-1; abundance: -; v_gene: TRBV7-9; d_gene: TRBD1; CDR3nt: TGTGCCAGCAGCTTAGCGGGGGGACAGACTGAAGCTTTCTTT; CDR3aa: CASSLAGGQTEAFF
j_gene: TRBJ2-2; abundance: -; v_gene: TRBV5-1; d_gene: -; CDR3nt: TGCGCCAGCAGTTGGACGGGGTCGGCCGGGGAGCTGTTTTTT; CDR3aa: CASSWTGSAGELFF
j_gene: TRBJ1-5; abundance: -; v_gene: TRBV29-1; d_gene: TRBD1; CDR3nt: TGCAGCGTTGGGGACAGGGATCAGCCCCAGCATTTT; CDR3aa: CSVGDRDQPQHF
j_gene: TRBJ2-7; abundance: -; v_gene: TRBV30; d_gene: -; CDR3nt: TGTGCCTGGAGCTCCTCCGGGCTCCGGAGGCCCTACGAGCAGTACTTC; CDR3aa: CAWSSSGLRRPYEQYF
j_gene: TRBJ2-5; abundance: -; v_gene: TRBV25-1; d_gene: TRBD1; CDR3nt: TGTGCCAGCAGTGCCGGACAGGAGGCCCAGTACTTC; CDR3aa: CASSAGQEAQYF
j_gene: TRBJ2-1; abundance: -; v_gene: TRBV7-8; d_gene: -; CDR3nt: TGTGCCAGCAGCTTAGAGCGGTCCAACGGGGGGCAGTTCTTC; CDR3aa: CASSLERSNGGQFF
j_gene: TRBJ1-1; abundance: -; v_gene: TRBV21-1; d_gene: -; CDR3nt: TGTGCCAGCACCAAATTGAGAACGGACAGGAACACTGAAGCTTTCTTT; CDR3aa: CASTKLRTDRNTEAFF
j_gene: TRBJ1-2; abundance: once; v_gene: TRBV19; d_gene: -; CDR3nt: TGTGCCAGTAGTCCGATGCAGGGGTATGGCTACACCTTC; CDR3aa: CASSPMQGYGYTF
j_gene: TRBJ1-4; abundance: -; v_gene: TRBV28; d_gene: TRBD1; CDR3nt: TGTGCCAGCAGCTCAAACAGGGGACAAACTAATGAAAAACTGTTTTTT; CDR3aa: CASSSNRGQTNEKLFF
j_gene: TRBJ1-1; abundance: few; v_gene: TRBV5-1; d_gene: -; CDR3nt: TGCGCCAGCAGCTTGGAGGGTTATCGACAGGCGATGAACACTGAAGCTTTCTTT; CDR3aa: CASSLEGYRQAMNTEAFF
j_gene: TRBJ2-1; abundance: -; v_gene: TRBV11-2; d_gene: TRBD2; CDR3nt: TGTGCCAGCAGCTTAGGACTAGCGGGGGCCTTCTCCTACAATGAGCAGTTCTTC; CDR3aa: CASSLGLAGAFSYNEQFF